The 7 T cell receptor beta chains given below trace back to one sample, sequenced in a study of OX40 agonist ivuxolimab in advanced cancers. Produced via immunoSEQ multiplex PCR; TCRdb's table is partial and in-frame only. The repertoire includes 95,000 to 100,000 clones, approximately 83% of them detected once, and 1.4% to 1.5% sits in the top ten. Sequenced here: CD4+ or CD8+ T cells sorted from blood, sampled in a trial of the OX40 agonist ivuxolimab. These receptors came from an adult with an advanced solid tumor such as melanoma, head and neck, liver or kidney cancer.

CDR3 sequence reads: CASSIDPRGLSAGYTF. DNA for the CDR3: TGTGCCAGTAGTATAGATCCACGGGGCTTGTCTGCTGGCTACACCTTC. The rearrangement joins TRBV19 to TRBJ1-2; maybe TRBD1 (5 bases). V was trimmed by 0 bases and J by 7 bases, leaving 18 bases between them. Per the germline V gene, CDR1 is LNHDA and CDR2 is SQIVND (reference sequence). CDR3 length equals 16 residues.

The chain joins TRBV28 to TRBJ1-1, with no clear D. Germline V gives CDR1 MDHEN, CDR2 SYDVKM. V lost 3 bases, J lost 0 bases, and 11 bases lay in between. The CDR3 runs 15 residues. CDR3 amino acids: CASSFSSYMNTEAFF. The CDR3 nucleotides are TGTGCCAGCAGTTTTAGTTCTTACATGAACACTGAAGCTTTCTTT. Looking up the rest from reference TRBV28 and TRBJ1-1 gives the full variable domain: DVKVTQSSRYLVKRTGEKVFLECVQDMDHENMFWYRQDPGLGLRLIYFSYDVKMKEKGDIPEGYSVSREKKERFSLILESASTNQTSMYLCASSFSSYMNTEAFFGQGTRLTVV.

The chain employs TRBV11-1 and TRBJ2-6; 7 nucleotides agree with TRBD1. The trim removed 5 bases at V and 2 bases at J, leaving 6 bases unmatched. The germline V gene encodes CDR1 SGHAT and CDR2 FQDESV (reference sequence). This CDR3 contains 16 residues. CDR3 in amino acids: CASSPPDRPGANVLTF. CDR3 nucleotide sequence: TGTGCCAGCAGCCCCCCGGACAGGCCTGGGGCCAACGTCCTGACTTTC.

The chain has TRBV7-9 and TRBJ2-7; 8 bases agree with TRBD1. V lost 7 bases to trimming and J lost 7 bases; unmatched junction nucleotides: 3. The CDR3 runs to 11 residues. Looked up from germline, CDR1 is SEHNR and CDR2 is FQNEAQ (reference sequence). CDR3 sequence: CASKTGEEQYF. In nucleotides, the CDR3 is TGTGCCAGCAAGACAGGGGAAGAGCAGTACTTC.

This clone occurred once. The chain joins TRBV4-1 to TRBJ1-5; D remains unclear. Germline assignment: CDR1 MGHRA and CDR2 YSYEKL. V lost 1 base and J 0 bases, leaving 13 bases between the germline ends. The CDR3 totals 17 residues. CDR3 coding DNA: TGCGCCAGCAGCCAAGGGAGGGCAGTTAATAGCAATCAGCCCCAGCATTTT. This gives the protein CASSQGRAVNSNQPQHF.

V usage is TRBV5-4 and J usage is TRBJ2-7, with TRBD2 matching 7 bases. The CDR3 consists of 14 residues. CDR1 SGHNT and CDR2 YYREEE come from the germline V gene (reference sequence). J was trimmed by 3 bases and V by 0 bases; bases with no gene match: 3. CDR3 sequence (DNA): TGTGCCAGCAGCTTGGCGGCTAGCGGCTACGAGCAGTACTTC. It codes for CASSLAASGYEQYF.

The CDR3 loop is CASSLTAQGLGSYEQYF. The CDR3 coding sequence is TGTGCCAGTAGTCTCACCGCCCAGGGCTTAGGGTCCTACGAGCAGTACTTC. V and J are TRBV19 and TRBJ2-7; possible D gene TRBD1, 5 bases. CDR3 size: 17 residues. The V and J ends lost 5 bases and 1 base respectively, with 21 bases between them. Germline V gene data show CDR1 as LNHDA and CDR2 as SQIVND (reference sequence).